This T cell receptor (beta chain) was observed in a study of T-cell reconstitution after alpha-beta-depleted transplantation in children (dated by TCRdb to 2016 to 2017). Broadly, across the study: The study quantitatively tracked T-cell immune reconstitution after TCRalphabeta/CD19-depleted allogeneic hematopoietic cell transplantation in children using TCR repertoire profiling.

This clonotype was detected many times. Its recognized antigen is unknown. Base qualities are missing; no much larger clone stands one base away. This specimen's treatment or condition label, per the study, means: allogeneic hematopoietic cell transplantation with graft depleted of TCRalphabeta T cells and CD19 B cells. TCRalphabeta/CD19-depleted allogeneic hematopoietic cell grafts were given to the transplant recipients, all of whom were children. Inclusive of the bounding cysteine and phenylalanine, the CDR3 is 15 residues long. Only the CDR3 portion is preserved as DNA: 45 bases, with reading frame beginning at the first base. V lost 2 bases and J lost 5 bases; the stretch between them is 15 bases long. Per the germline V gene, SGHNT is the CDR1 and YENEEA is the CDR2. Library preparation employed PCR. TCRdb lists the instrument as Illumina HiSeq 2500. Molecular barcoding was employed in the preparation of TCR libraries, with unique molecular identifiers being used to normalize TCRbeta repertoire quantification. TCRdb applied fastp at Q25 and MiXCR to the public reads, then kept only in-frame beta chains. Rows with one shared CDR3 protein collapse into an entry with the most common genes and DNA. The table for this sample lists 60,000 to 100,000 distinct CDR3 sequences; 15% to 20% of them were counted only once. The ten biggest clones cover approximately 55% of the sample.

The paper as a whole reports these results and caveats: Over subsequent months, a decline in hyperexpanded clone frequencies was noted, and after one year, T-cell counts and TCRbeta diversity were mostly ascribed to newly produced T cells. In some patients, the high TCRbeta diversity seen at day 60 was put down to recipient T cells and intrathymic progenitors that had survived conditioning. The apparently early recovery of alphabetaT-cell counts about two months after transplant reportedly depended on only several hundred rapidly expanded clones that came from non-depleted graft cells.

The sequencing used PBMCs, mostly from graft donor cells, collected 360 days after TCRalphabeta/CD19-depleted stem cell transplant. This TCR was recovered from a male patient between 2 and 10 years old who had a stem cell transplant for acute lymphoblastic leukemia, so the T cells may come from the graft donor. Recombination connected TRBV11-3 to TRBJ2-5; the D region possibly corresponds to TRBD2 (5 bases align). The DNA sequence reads TGTGCCAGCAGCTTACGTAGGGAGTCGGGGGAGACCCAGTACTTC. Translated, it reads CASSLRRESGETQYF.